A single sample gave rise to the 21 T cell receptor beta chains below, sequenced in a study of T-cell reconstitution after alpha-beta-depleted transplantation in children. Unique molecular identifiers featured in how the TCRbeta library was prepared. TCRdb processed the PCR reads anew with MiXCR; each CDR3 protein has one entry. This table holds 780,000 or so distinct CDR3 sequences, approximately 15% found once. Sequenced here: PBMCs, mostly from graft donor cells, sampled 360 days after TCRalphabeta/CD19-depleted stem cell transplant. These receptors all stem from a male patient younger than 18 who had a stem cell transplant for acute lymphoblastic leukemia, so the T cells may come from the graft donor.

This clonotype was detected only a few times. CDR3 protein: CSVSKAPAVVAYEQYF. The DNA of the CDR3 is TGCAGTGTTTCGAAGGCACCTGCGGTCGTGGCCTACGAGCAGTACTTC. The chain recombines TRBV20-1 with TRBJ2-7; D gene ambiguous. CDR3 length: 16 amino acids. Germline assignment: CDR1 DFQATT and CDR2 SNEGSKA (reference sequence). Deletions cut 7 bases from V and 2 bases from J, with 24 bases between.

This clonotype appeared a few times. This chain uses TRBV7-9 with TRBJ2-5; 8 positions match TRBD2. Germline V gene lookup returns CDR1 SEHNR and CDR2 FQNEAQ (reference sequence). The CDR3 has 17 amino acids. V lost 0 bases to trimming and J lost 6 bases; unmatched junction nucleotides: 12. The CDR3 coding sequence is TGTGCCAGCAGCTTAGCCCCCCTGCGGGAGGCCCCACAGACCCAGTACTTC. This codes for CASSLAPLREAPQTQYF.

This clonotype turned up a few times. The V call is TRBV27, the J call TRBJ2-7, with TRBD2 matching 14 bases. After removal of 4 bases from V and 0 bases from J, the junction contained 11 bases not matched to a gene. Germline V lookup: CDR1 MNHEY, CDR2 SMNVEV (reference sequence). The CDR3 consists of 19 residues. The CDR3 protein is CASSSNAGLAGALSYEQYF. Written as DNA, the CDR3 is TGTGCCAGCAGTTCCAACGCGGGACTAGCGGGAGCGCTCTCCTACGAGCAGTACTTC.

This clonotype was found many times. This sequence joins TRBV12-3 or TRBV12-4 and TRBJ2-2, with 9 bases that match TRBD1. V shed 6 bases and J 4 bases; nucleotides not matched to a gene: 9. The CDR3 covers 16 residues. In nucleotides, the CDR3 is TGTGCCAGCAGCCTCGGACAGGGGAGGATCACCGGGGAGCTGTTTTTT. Its protein product is CASSLGQGRITGELFF.

The genes are TRBV19 and TRBJ1-6; 7 bases match TRBD1. The V gene's germline CDR1 is LNHDA and CDR2 SQIVND (reference sequence). J gave up 7 bases and V 8 bases, and 11 bases lay outside the gene matches. CDR3 length: 15 residues. The CDR3 region has the DNA TGTGCCAGTCTCCCGCGACAGGGACTAAATTCACCCCTCCACTTT. Protein product: CASLPRQGLNSPLHF.

The rearrangement joins TRBV5-5 to TRBJ2-5; 10 bases agree with TRBD2. Per germline, CDR1 SGHKS and CDR2 YYEKEE (reference sequence). J gave up 2 bases and V 4 bases, and 5 bases lay outside the gene matches. The CDR3 loop spans 15 amino acids. CDR3 region: CASSLTSGCQETQYF. The CDR3 bases are TGTGCCAGCAGCCTGACTAGCGGGTGTCAAGAGACCCAGTACTTC.

This clonotype showed up just a few times. This chain joins TRBV27 and TRBJ1-3, with D possibly being TRBD1 (6 bases). Germline V gene lookup returns CDR1 MNHEY and CDR2 SMNVEV (reference sequence). The CDR3 extends over 16 amino acids. The V gene lost 0 bases and the J gene lost 0 bases, with 9 bases spanning the gap. This CDR3 is CASSLSRTVSGNTIYF. The CDR3, as DNA: TGTGCCAGCAGTTTATCGAGGACAGTCTCTGGAAACACCATATATTTT.

The chain has TRBV7-2 and TRBJ1-2; D is possibly TRBD1 (5 bases). Trimming pared 1 base from V and 2 bases from J, leaving 17 bases between. The CDR3 has 17 amino acids. Germline CDR1 and CDR2: SGHTA and FQGNSA. Written as DNA, the CDR3 is TGTGCCAGCAGCTTAGTGGGGGGTTCAGGGTTAAACTATGGCTACACCTTC. It codes for CASSLVGGSGLNYGYTF. The full variable domain, its missing parts supplied by reference TRBV7-2 and TRBJ1-2, is GAGVSQSPSNKVTEKGKDVELRCDPISGHTALYWYRQSLGQGLEFLIYFQGNSAPDKSGLPSDRFSAERTGGSVSTLTIQRTQQEDSAVYLCASSLVGGSGLNYGYTFGSGTRLTVV.

The genes are TRBV12-3 or TRBV12-4 and TRBJ1-1; 7 bases fit TRBD1. This CDR3 spans 15 amino acids. The J segment lost 6 bases and the V segment lost 2 bases, leaving 9 bases of the junction unmatched. CDR3 coding DNA: TGTGCCAGCAGTTTATCCTCACAGGGGAAGGCTGAAGCTTTCTTT. Encoded protein: CASSLSSQGKAEAFF.

This clonotype occurred many times. This chain links TRBV12-3 or TRBV12-4 with TRBJ1-3; possible D gene TRBD1, 5 bases. V shed 5 bases and J shed 4 bases, with 18 bases lying between them. The CDR3 is made up of 16 amino acids. The CDR3 DNA is TGTGCCAGCAGTCCGGGACGGACCTTGGGAGGAAACACCATATATTTT. Protein: CASSPGRTLGGNTIYF.

The chain links TRBV29-1 to TRBJ1-1, with 7 positions matching TRBD1. The germline V gene has CDR1 SQVTM and CDR2 ANQGSEA. The trim removed 5 bases at V and 5 bases at J, leaving 8 bases unmatched. The CDR3 length is 13 residues. As DNA, the CDR3 is TGCAGCGTTTGCTTAGGGGGCAGGACTGAAGCTTTCTTT. It translates to CSVCLGGRTEAFF.

This clonotype was seen just once. The chain couples TRBV5-5 to TRBJ2-5, with D possibly matching TRBD1 (7 bases). Trimming removed 4 bases at V and 5 bases at J, with 15 bases between. Germline CDR1 is SGHKS and CDR2 is YYEKEE (reference sequence). The CDR3 has 14 amino acids. CDR3 sequence reads: CASSRRGPRETQYF. CDR3 nucleotides: TGTGCCAGCAGCAGGAGGGGGCCTCGGGAGACCCAGTACTTC. Full variable domain (rest looked up from reference TRBV5-5 and TRBJ2-5): DAGVTQSPTHLIKTRGQQVTLRCSPISGHKSVSWYQQVLGQGPQFIFQYYEKEERGRGNFPDRFSARQFPNYSSELNVNALLLGDSALYLCASSRRGPRETQYFGPGTRLLVL.

This chain joins TRBV7-9 and TRBJ2-7; D is possibly TRBD1 (6 bases). Per germline, CDR1 SEHNR and CDR2 FQNEAQ (reference sequence). There are 13 residues in the CDR3. The V and J ends lost 5 bases and 7 bases respectively, with 15 bases between them. The CDR3 nucleotides read TGTGCCAGCAGCCCCGGGACACCCTGGGAGCAGTACTTC. It translates to CASSPGTPWEQYF.

V is TRBV6-5 and J is TRBJ1-1, with D possibly matching TRBD1 (5 bases). The CDR3 totals 19 residues. CDR1 is MNHEY and CDR2 is SVGAGI in the germline V gene. The V end lost 4 bases, the J end lost 1 base, and 25 bases lay between the germline ends. The CDR3 region is CASSWGRRRQSKTNTEAFF. The CDR3 DNA sequence: TGTGCCAGCAGTTGGGGGAGACGTCGACAGAGCAAAACGAACACTGAAGCTTTCTTT.

In its sample, this clonotype was seen a few times. The genes are TRBV11-2 and TRBJ2-6, with D perhaps TRBD1 (7 bases). Trimming shortened V by 5 bases and J by 0 bases, and 20 bases separated the two germline ends. The CDR3 is 19 amino acids. Germline V gives CDR1 SGHAT, CDR2 FQNNGV. The CDR3: CASSTRQGGGPSGANVLTF. The DNA of the CDR3 is TGTGCCAGCAGCACAAGACAGGGAGGAGGCCCCTCTGGGGCCAACGTCCTGACTTTC.

This clonotype came up a few times. The V call is TRBV21-1, the J call TRBJ2-7. TRBV21-1 is a pseudogene locus. This CDR3 has 13 amino acids. In DNA form, the CDR3 reads TGTGCCAGCAGCAACGGACCGTTCTACGAGCAGTACTTC. Amino acids: CASSNGPFYEQYF.

This clonotype was detected a few times. The chain links TRBV28 to TRBJ2-7, with D perhaps being TRBD1 or TRBD2 (5 bases each). Germline V gives CDR1 MDHEN, CDR2 SYDVKM. Trimming removed 3 bases from V and 1 base from J, with 22 bases in between. This CDR3 is built from 18 residues. CDR3: CASSFPLGPGRGSYEQYF. In DNA form, the CDR3 reads TGTGCCAGCAGTTTTCCCCTCGGGCCGGGGCGCGGTTCCTACGAGCAGTACTTC. Full variable domain (remainder filled in from reference TRBV28 and TRBJ2-7): DVKVTQSSRYLVKRTGEKVFLECVQDMDHENMFWYRQDPGLGLRLIYFSYDVKMKEKGDIPEGYSVSREKKERFSLILESASTNQTSMYLCASSFPLGPGRGSYEQYFGPGTRLTVT.

The V and J genes are TRBV5-1 and TRBJ2-1; no reliable D call. Trimming took 0 bases from V and 2 from J, leaving 12 bases between them. Germline values: CDR1 SGHRS, CDR2 YFSETQ. The CDR3 is 16 amino acids. CDR3 amino acids: CASSLGLRRTYNEQFF. The CDR3 nucleotides read TGCGCCAGCAGCTTGGGGCTGCGGCGGACCTACAATGAGCAGTTCTTC.

This clonotype was counted only a few times. The chain carries TRBV9 and TRBJ1-2; 10 positions agree with TRBD1. CDR3 length: 15 amino acids. In germline, CDR1 is SGDLS, CDR2 YYNGEE. The V gene end was trimmed by 4 bases and the J gene end by 2 bases; junction bases not matched to a gene: 5. The CDR3 loop is CASSHRQGANYGYTF. CDR3 DNA sequence: TGTGCCAGCAGCCATCGACAGGGGGCAAACTATGGCTACACCTTC.

This sequence joins TRBV5-8 and TRBJ2-5; tentatively, D is TRBD2 (6 bases). Germline loops: CDR1 SGHTS, CDR2 YDEGEE. The CDR3 loop spans 16 amino acids. The V gene lost 4 bases and the J gene lost 0 bases, with 16 bases spanning the gap. The CDR3 reads CASSPSGLTYQETQYF. CDR3 bases: TGTGCCAGCAGCCCCTCGGGACTGACGTACCAAGAGACCCAGTACTTC.

The rearrangement joins TRBV10-1 to TRBJ2-1; 7 bases are shared with TRBD2. Trimming at V came to 6 bases and at J to 4 bases, leaving 18 bases not matched to a gene. This CDR3 spans 18 amino acids. In germline, CDR1 is WNHNN, CDR2 SYGVQD (reference sequence). The CDR3 loop reads CASSSRAGLVGPYNEQFF. In DNA, the CDR3 is TGCGCCAGCAGCAGTCGAGCGGGGCTAGTCGGCCCTTACAATGAGCAGTTCTTC.